The 20 T cell receptor beta chains below all came from one sample that was sequenced in a study of blood T cell repertoires in COVID-19. TCRdb's copy holds only in-frame clones and misses some; the assay was immunoSEQ multiplex PCR. The repertoire has roughly 160,000 clones, 79% of them found once; the top ten carry roughly 8%. Material: peripheral blood. The receptor set was obtained from an older woman with COVID-19, enrolled during active disease.

This sequence joins TRBV12-3 or TRBV12-4 and TRBJ2-7; perhaps TRBD2 as D (5 bases). V shed 5 bases and J shed 0 bases, with 5 bases lying between them. The CDR3 is 12 residues long. The CDR3 is CASSEGSYEQYV. As DNA, the CDR3 is TGTGCCAGCAGTGAGGGCTCCTACGAGCAGTACGTC.

The chain has TRBV20-1 and TRBJ1-5; D is uncertain. The V and J ends lost 3 bases and 1 base respectively, with 10 bases between them. The CDR3 is made up of 14 amino acids. CDR1 and CDR2 from the germline V gene are DFQATT and SNEGSKA (reference sequence). The CDR3 is CSASSGLSNQPQHF. For the CDR3, the DNA is TGCAGTGCTAGTTCCGGGTTGAGCAATCAGCCCCAGCATTTT.

The CDR3 protein is CASSLRWEGGSFGEQFF. In DNA form, the CDR3 reads TGTGCCAGCAGCTTGAGATGGGAGGGAGGAAGTTTCGGTGAGCAGTTCTTC. The rearrangement links TRBV13 to TRBJ2-1; 7 nucleotides align to TRBD2. Germline values: CDR1 PRHDT, CDR2 FYEKMQ (reference sequence). Trimming cost V 3 bases and J 9 bases; bases outside gene matches: 17. CDR3 length: 17 amino acids.

The V gene is TRBV5-1, the J gene TRBJ2-3; TRBD2 matches 13 bases. Germline V gene lookup returns CDR1 SGHRS and CDR2 YFSETQ. Trimming cost V 1 base and J 3 bases; bases outside gene matches: 11. This CDR3 region has 19 residues. The CDR3 sequence: CASSLRTSGGARMTDTQYF. The DNA of the CDR3 is TGCGCCAGCAGCTTGCGTACTAGCGGGGGGGCCCGAATGACAGATACGCAGTATTTT.

CDR3 in amino acids: CASSLARGHEQFF. In nucleotides, the CDR3 is TGCGCCAGCAGCTTGGCCCGGGGTCATGAGCAGTTCTTC. The genes are TRBV5-1 and TRBJ2-1, with D perhaps TRBD2 (5 bases). The CDR3 consists of 13 residues. CDR1 and CDR2 (germline): SGHRS, YFSETQ. Trimming shortened V by 0 bases and J by 8 bases, and 9 bases separated the two germline ends.

This sequence joins TRBV19 and TRBJ1-3; 8 positions match TRBD1. The CDR3 covers 15 residues. V lost 6 bases, J lost 4 bases, and 8 bases stayed unmatched. The germline V gene has CDR1 LNHDA and CDR2 SQIVND (reference sequence). CDR3 residues: CASRSDREPGNTIYF. The DNA of the CDR3 is TGTGCCAGTAGGTCGGACAGGGAACCGGGAAACACCATATATTTT. Supplemented by reference TRBV19 and TRBJ1-3, the full variable domain reads DGGITQSPKYLFRKEGQNVTLSCEQNLNHDAMYWYRQDPGQGLRLIYYSQIVNDFQKGDIAEGYSVSREKKESFPLTVTSAQKNPTAFYLCASRSDREPGNTIYFGEGSWLTVV.

V usage is TRBV5-4 and J usage is TRBJ2-2; 13 bases agree with TRBD2. V gave up 4 bases and J gave up 5 bases; unmatched junction bases: 8. CDR1 and CDR2 from the germline V gene are SGHNT and YYREEE (reference sequence). The CDR3 spans 17 residues. CDR3 DNA: TGTGCCAGCAGCCCTGGACTAGCGGGAGATCAAACCGGGGAGCTGTTTTTT. Protein: CASSPGLAGDQTGELFF.

This clone was detected only a few times. V and J are TRBV4-1 and TRBJ1-1, with 9 nucleotides matching TRBD1. The V gene end was trimmed by 0 bases and the J gene end by 4 bases; junction bases not matched to a gene: 9. Looked up from germline, CDR1 is MGHRA and CDR2 is YSYEKL. The length of the CDR3 is 17 residues. The CDR3 spells CASSQDPGQGLSTEAFF. CDR3 DNA: TGCGCCAGCAGCCAAGACCCGGGACAGGGTTTGAGCACTGAAGCTTTCTTT.

The chain carries TRBV6-6 and TRBJ2-7, with D perhaps TRBD1 (8 bases). This CDR3 spans 15 amino acids. The V gene lost 4 bases and the J gene lost 2 bases, with 15 bases spanning the gap. CDR1 and CDR2 (germline): MNHNY, SVGAGI (reference sequence). CDR3 region: CASSSQGGDTYEQYV. Written as DNA, the CDR3 is TGTGCCAGCAGTTCACAGGGGGGGGATACCTACGAGCAGTACGTC.

The chain is built from TRBV5-6 and TRBJ2-5; 8 bases map to TRBD1. Germline V gene sequence: CDR1 SGHDT, CDR2 YYEEEE. V lost 3 bases and J lost 4; bases outside the gene matches: 5. The CDR3 consists of 14 residues. CDR3 DNA: TGTGCCAGCAGCTCGGTGGACAGGGTAGAGACCCAGTACTTC. It codes for CASSSVDRVETQYF.

This sequence joins TRBV28 and TRBJ2-4; a weak D match, TRBD2 (6 bases). Germline V gene lookup returns CDR1 MDHEN and CDR2 SYDVKM. The CDR3 runs 18 residues. V was clipped by 3 bases and J by 1 base, with 19 bases between them. The CDR3 bases are TGTGCCAGCAGTTTGACGCGGAGGGGTTTAGGGGCCAAAAACATTCAGTACTTC. Translated: CASSLTRRGLGAKNIQYF.

J is TRBJ2-2 and V is TRBV4-2; 7 nucleotides agree with TRBD2. V lost 0 bases, J lost 7 bases, and 8 bases stayed unmatched. CDR1 and CDR2 from the germline V gene are LGHNA and YNFKEQ. This CDR3 is 16 amino acids long. The CDR3 nucleotides are TGTGCCAGCAGCCAAGAAGGCGGGGAGGGGATCGGGGAGCTGTTTTTT. This sequence encodes CASSQEGGEGIGELFF.

This clone was detected once. V usage is TRBV6-5 and J usage is TRBJ2-5; 11 bases are shared with TRBD2. Germline assignment: CDR1 MNHEY and CDR2 SVGAGI. Trimming at V came to 2 bases and at J to 10 bases, leaving 9 bases not matched to a gene. The CDR3 consists of 15 residues. The CDR3 coding sequence is TGTGCCAGCAGTTACCCAACTAGCGGGAGTGGGGACCAGTACTTC. Translated, it gives CASSYPTSGSGDQYF.

V gene TRBV7-2 combines with J gene TRBJ2-7; 11 bases match TRBD2. CDR1 is SGHTA and CDR2 is FQGNSA in the germline V gene. After removal of 2 bases from V and 0 bases from J, the junction contained 0 bases not matched to a gene. The CDR3 covers 15 residues. The CDR3 DNA reads TGTGCCAGCAGCTTAACTAGCGGGAGCTCCTACGAGCAGTACTTC. This translates into CASSLTSGSSYEQYF.

The chain links TRBV28 to TRBJ2-3; no definite D call. V dropped 5 bases and J dropped 0 bases, with 12 bases sitting between them. CDR3 length: 15 amino acids. Germline CDR1 MDHEN, CDR2 SYDVKM. CDR3: CASSPPLPSTDTQYF. The CDR3 DNA sequence: TGTGCCAGCAGTCCTCCACTTCCTAGCACAGATACGCAGTATTTT.

The chain joins TRBV13 to TRBJ1-2; a possible D gene is TRBD1 (5 bases). V was cut by 3 bases and J by 0 bases, with 8 bases left in between. The V gene's germline CDR1 is PRHDT and CDR2 FYEKMQ (reference sequence). CDR3 length equals 14 residues. For the CDR3, the DNA is TGTGCCAGCAGCTTCCAGGGTTCTAACTATGGCTACACCTTC. Its protein product is CASSFQGSNYGYTF.

This rearrangement joins TRBV5-1 to TRBJ2-5, with 10 nucleotides matching TRBD1. J lost 0 bases, V lost 0 bases, and 2 bases had no gene match. Germline V gene sequence: CDR1 SGHRS, CDR2 YFSETQ. This CDR3 is 16 amino acids long. CDR3 loop: CASSLVGQGYQETQYF. CDR3 in DNA: TGCGCCAGCAGCTTGGTGGGACAGGGGTACCAAGAGACCCAGTACTTC.

This clone was detected many times. The gene calls are TRBV11-2 and TRBJ1-1, with unresolved D. Germline assignment: CDR1 SGHAT and CDR2 FQNNGV. The germline V and J ends were trimmed by 3 bases and 2 bases, with 7 bases remaining between them. This CDR3 has 13 residues. This chain's CDR3 is CASSLIQNTEAFF. Here the CDR3 DNA reads TGTGCCAGCAGCTTGATACAAAACACTGAAGCTTTCTTT.

Worth noting for this clone: Within the sample, other DNA sequences also encode this same CDR3. V is TRBV6-5 and J is TRBJ2-5; D perhaps matches TRBD2 (5 bases). Trimming took 3 bases from V and 0 from J, leaving 8 bases between them. Germline V lookup: CDR1 MNHEY, CDR2 SVGAGI. The CDR3 covers 14 residues. CDR3 sequence: CASSYTGYQETQYF. CDR3 sequence (DNA): TGTGCCAGCAGTTATACGGGGTACCAAGAGACCCAGTACTTC.

This chain links TRBV7-2 with TRBJ2-7; 13 bases are shared with TRBD2. The V and J ends lost 5 bases and 2 bases, in that order; junction bases with no gene match: 3. Germline V gives CDR1 SGHTA, CDR2 FQGNSA. The CDR3 runs 15 residues. In nucleotides, the CDR3 is TGTGCCAGCAGCCAACTAGCGGGAGGGCCCTACGAGCAGTACTTC. This codes for CASSQLAGGPYEQYF.